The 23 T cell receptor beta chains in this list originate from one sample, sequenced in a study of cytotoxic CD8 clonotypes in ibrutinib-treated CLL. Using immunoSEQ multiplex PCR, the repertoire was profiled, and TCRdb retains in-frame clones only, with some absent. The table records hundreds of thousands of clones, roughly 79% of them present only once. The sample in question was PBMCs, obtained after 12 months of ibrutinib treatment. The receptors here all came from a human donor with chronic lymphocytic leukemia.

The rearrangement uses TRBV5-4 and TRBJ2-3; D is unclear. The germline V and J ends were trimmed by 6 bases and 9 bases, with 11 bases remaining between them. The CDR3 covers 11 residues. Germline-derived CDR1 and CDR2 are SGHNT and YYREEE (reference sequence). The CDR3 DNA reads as TGTGCCAGCACCCAAGCCAGGACGCAGTATTTT. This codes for CASTQARTQYF. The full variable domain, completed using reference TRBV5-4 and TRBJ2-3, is ETGVTQSPTHLIKTRGQQVTLRCSSQSGHNTVSWYQQALGQGPQFIFQYYREEENGRGNFPPRFSGLQFPNYSSELNVNALELDDSALYLCASTQARTQYFGPGTRLTVL.

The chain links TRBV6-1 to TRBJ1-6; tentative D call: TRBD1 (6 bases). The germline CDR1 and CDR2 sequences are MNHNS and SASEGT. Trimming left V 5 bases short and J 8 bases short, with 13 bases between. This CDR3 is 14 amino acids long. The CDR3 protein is CASSPRRGDSPLHF. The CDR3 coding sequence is TGTGCCAGCAGTCCCCGTAGGGGGGATTCACCCCTCCACTTT.

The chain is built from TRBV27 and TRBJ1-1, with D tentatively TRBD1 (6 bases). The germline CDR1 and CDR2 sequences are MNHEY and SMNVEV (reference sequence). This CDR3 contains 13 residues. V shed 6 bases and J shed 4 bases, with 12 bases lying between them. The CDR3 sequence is CASSPQQGTEAFF. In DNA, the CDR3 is TGTGCCAGCAGCCCTCAACAGGGCACTGAAGCTTTCTTT.

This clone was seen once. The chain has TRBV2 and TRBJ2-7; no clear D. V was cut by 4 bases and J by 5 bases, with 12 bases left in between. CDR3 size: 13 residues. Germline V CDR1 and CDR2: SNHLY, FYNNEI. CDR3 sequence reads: CASSGQEVHEQYF. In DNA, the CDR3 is TGTGCCAGCAGTGGCCAGGAAGTCCACGAGCAGTACTTC.

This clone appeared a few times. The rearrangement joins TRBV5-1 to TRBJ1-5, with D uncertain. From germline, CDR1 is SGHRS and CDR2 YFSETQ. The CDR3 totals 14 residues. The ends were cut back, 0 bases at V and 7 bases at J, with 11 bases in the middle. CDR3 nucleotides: TGCGCCAGCAGCTTGGATCCAAATGGGCAGCCCCAGCATTTT. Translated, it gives CASSLDPNGQPQHF.

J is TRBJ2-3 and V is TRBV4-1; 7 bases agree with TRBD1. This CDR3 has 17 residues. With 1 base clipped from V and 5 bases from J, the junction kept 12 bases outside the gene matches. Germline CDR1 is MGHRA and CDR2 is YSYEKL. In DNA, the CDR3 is TGCGCCAGCAGCCAAGGCGCCGTTGTGAGGGGGCGAGATACGCAGTATTTT. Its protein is CASSQGAVVRGRDTQYF.

The CDR3 protein is CASRVRTDNQPQHF. CDR3 nucleotide sequence: TGTGCCAGCAGAGTAAGGACCGATAATCAGCCCCAGCATTTT. This chain links TRBV6-1 with TRBJ1-5; D is undetermined. V lost 6 bases and J lost 4, with 13 bases in between. The CDR3 spans 14 residues. CDR1 MNHNS and CDR2 SASEGT come from the germline V gene.

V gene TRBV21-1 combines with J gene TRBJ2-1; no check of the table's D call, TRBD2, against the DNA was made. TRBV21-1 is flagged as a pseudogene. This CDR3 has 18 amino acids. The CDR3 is CASSRRTSVLPPYNEQFF. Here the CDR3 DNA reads TGTGCCAGCAGCCGTAGGACTAGCGTATTACCCCCCTACAATGAGCAGTTCTTC.

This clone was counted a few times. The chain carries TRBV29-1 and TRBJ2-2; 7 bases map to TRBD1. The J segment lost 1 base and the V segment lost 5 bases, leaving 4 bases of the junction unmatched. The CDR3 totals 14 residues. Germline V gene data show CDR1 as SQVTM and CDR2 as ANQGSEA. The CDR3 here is CSVQGQMNTGELFF. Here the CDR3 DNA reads TGCAGCGTTCAGGGACAGATGAACACCGGGGAGCTGTTTTTT.

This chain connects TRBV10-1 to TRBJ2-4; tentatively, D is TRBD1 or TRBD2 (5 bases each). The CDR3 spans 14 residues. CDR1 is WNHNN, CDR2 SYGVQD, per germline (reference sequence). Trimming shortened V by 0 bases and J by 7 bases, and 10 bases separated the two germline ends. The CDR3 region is CASSESVRDNIQYF. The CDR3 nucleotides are TGCGCCAGCAGTGAGTCGGTACGGGACAACATTCAGTACTTC.

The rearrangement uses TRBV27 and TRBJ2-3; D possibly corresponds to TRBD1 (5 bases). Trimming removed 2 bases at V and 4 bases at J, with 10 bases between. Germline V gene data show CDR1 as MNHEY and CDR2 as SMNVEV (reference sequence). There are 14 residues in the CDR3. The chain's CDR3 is CASSLLPRADTQYF. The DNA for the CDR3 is TGTGCCAGCAGTTTACTCCCCAGGGCAGATACGCAGTATTTT.

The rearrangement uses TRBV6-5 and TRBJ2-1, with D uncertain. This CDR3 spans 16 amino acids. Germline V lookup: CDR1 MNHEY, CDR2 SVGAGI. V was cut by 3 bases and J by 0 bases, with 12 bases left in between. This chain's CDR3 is CASSYSALPSYNEQFF. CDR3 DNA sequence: TGTGCCAGCAGTTATTCGGCTCTCCCCTCCTACAATGAGCAGTTCTTC.

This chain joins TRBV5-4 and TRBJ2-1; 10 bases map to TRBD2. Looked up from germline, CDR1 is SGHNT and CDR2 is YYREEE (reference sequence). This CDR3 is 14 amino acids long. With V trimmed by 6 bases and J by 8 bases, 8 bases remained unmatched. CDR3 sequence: CASKSGGATDEQFF. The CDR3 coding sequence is TGTGCCAGCAAAAGCGGGGGGGCCACGGATGAGCAGTTCTTC. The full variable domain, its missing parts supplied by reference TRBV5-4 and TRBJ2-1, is ETGVTQSPTHLIKTRGQQVTLRCSSQSGHNTVSWYQQALGQGPQFIFQYYREEENGRGNFPPRFSGLQFPNYSSELNVNALELDDSALYLCASKSGGATDEQFFGPGTRLTVL.

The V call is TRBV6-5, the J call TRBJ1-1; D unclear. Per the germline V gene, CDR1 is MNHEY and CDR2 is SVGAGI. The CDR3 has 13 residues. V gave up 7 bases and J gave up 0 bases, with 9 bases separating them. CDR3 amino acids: CASNPGLNTEAFF. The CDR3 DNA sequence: TGTGCCAGCAATCCCGGATTGAACACTGAAGCTTTCTTT.

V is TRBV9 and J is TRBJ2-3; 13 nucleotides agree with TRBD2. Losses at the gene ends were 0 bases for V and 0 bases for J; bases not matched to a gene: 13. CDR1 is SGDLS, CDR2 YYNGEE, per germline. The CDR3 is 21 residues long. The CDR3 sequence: CASSVATLSGTSGVSTDTQYF. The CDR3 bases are TGTGCCAGCAGCGTAGCTACGTTGAGTGGGACTAGCGGGGTAAGCACAGATACGCAGTATTTT.

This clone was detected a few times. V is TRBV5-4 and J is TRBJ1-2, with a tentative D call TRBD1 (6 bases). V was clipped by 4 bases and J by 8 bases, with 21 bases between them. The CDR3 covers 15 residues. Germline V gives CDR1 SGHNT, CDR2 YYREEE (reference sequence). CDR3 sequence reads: CASSPEEDRPRGYTF. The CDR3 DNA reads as TGTGCCAGCAGCCCAGAGGAAGACAGGCCCCGGGGCTACACCTTC.

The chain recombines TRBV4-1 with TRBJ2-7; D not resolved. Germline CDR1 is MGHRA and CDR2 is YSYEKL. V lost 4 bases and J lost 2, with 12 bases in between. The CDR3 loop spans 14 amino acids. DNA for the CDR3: TGCGCCAGCAGCCCCCGGACCAATCCCTACGAGCAGTACTTC. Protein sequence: CASSPRTNPYEQYF.

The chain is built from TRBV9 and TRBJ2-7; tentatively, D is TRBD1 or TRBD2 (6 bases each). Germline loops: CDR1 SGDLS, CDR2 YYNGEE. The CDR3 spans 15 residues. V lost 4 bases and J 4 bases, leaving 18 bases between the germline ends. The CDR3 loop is CASSPQGPGGYEQYF. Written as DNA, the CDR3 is TGTGCCAGCAGCCCCCAGGGGCCAGGAGGGTACGAGCAGTACTTC.

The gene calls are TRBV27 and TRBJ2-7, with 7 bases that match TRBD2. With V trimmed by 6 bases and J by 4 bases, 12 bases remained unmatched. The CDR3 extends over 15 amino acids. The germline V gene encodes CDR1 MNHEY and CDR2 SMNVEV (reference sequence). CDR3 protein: CASSPGWGGGYEQYF. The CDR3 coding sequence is TGTGCCAGCAGCCCGGGGTGGGGCGGGGGTTACGAGCAGTACTTC.

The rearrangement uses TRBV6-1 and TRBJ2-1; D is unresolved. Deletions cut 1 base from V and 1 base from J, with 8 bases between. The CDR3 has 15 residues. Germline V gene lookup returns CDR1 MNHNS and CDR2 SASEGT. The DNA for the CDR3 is TGTGCCAGCAGTGAAGTCGGCGGTTCCTACAATGAGCAGTTCTTC. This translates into CASSEVGGSYNEQFF.

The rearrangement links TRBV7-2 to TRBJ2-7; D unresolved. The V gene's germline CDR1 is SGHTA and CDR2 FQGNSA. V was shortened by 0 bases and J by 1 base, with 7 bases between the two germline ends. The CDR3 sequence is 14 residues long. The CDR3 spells CASSLAGISYEQYF. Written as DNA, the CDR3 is TGTGCCAGCAGCTTAGCAGGGATATCCTACGAGCAGTACTTC.

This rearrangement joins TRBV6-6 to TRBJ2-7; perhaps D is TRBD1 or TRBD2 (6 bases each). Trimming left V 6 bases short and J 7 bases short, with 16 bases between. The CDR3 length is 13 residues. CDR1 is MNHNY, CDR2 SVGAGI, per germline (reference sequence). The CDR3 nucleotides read TGTGCCAGCAGAGGGGGGCTCGCGTCTGAGCAGTACTTC. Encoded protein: CASRGGLASEQYF.

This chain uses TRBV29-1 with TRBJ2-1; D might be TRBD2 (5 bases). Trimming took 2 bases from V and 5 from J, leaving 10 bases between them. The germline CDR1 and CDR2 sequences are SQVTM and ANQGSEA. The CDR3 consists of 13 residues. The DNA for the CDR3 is TGCAGCGTTGAATTCCGGGATCACAATGAGCAGTTCTTC. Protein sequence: CSVEFRDHNEQFF.